Listed below are T cell receptor beta chains from one sample, sequenced in a study of Graves' ophthalmopathy and Graves' hyperthyroidism. TCRdb processed the multiplex PCR reads anew with MiXCR; each CDR3 protein has one entry. Counted here are 650,000 to 800,000 distinct CDR3 sequences, 35% to 45% occurring once; the ten biggest clones make up about 3.3%. Specimen: peripheral blood. The source of these receptors is an adult man with Graves' ophthalmopathy. Each CDR3 is given with its conserved first and last residue. D genes are given only for firm matches. Expanded clones get a size class; other rows say once, few or many, or leave the size out.

.	TRBJ1-2	TRBD1	TRBV10-3	TGTGCCAGCACCCGACAGGGGTTTGGCTACACCTTC	CASTRQGFGYTF
.	TRBJ1-3	.	TRBV25-1	TGTGCTCAGGGTGGTGCTGGAAACACCATATATTTT	CAQGGAGNTIYF
.	TRBJ1-2	TRBD1	TRBV10-3	TGCGCCATCAGTGAGTCTGAGGGGGCGCCGAGCACTGACACCTTC	CAISESEGAPSTDTF
few	TRBJ2-2	TRBD2	TRBV5-4	TGTGCCAGCAGCTTAGCGGGAGGTGGCGGGGAGCTGTTTTTT	CASSLAGGGGELFF
.	TRBJ1-5	.	TRBV5-1	TGCGCCAGCAGCTTGGCCGCTAGCAGCAAAGAGACCCAGCATTTT	CASSLAASSKETQHF
.	TRBJ2-7	TRBD1	TRBV7-9	TGTGCCAGCAGCCCACCGGGACAGGGAACGACCTACGAGCAGTACTTC	CASSPPGQGTTYEQYF
many	TRBJ2-5	.	TRBV12-3/TRBV12-4	TGTGCCAGCAGTTTCTGGCGGTCCGAGACCCAGTACTTC	CASSFWRSETQYF
few	TRBJ2-5	.	TRBV2	TGTGCCAGCAGGGGGGGAGAGGGGACCCAGTACTTC	CASRGGEGTQYF
.	TRBJ2-7	.	TRBV11-3	TGTGCCAGCAGCCAAGGAACCACCACCCAGCAGTACTTC	CASSQGTTTQQYF
many	TRBJ1-6	TRBD1	TRBV20-1	TGCAGTGTTGGACAGGATCCAAATTCACCCCTCCACTTT	CSVGQDPNSPLHF
many	TRBJ1-2	.	TRBV7-8	TGTGCCAGCAGTTCACGTGAGGGTGATGGCTACACCTTC	CASSSREGDGYTF
once	TRBJ2-7	.	TRBV20-1	TGCAGTGCCCCGAGTCCTACCATTCCCCACGAGCAGTACTTC	CSAPSPTIPHEQYF
.	TRBJ2-1	.	TRBV7-8	TGTGCCAGCAGCTTAGTTCGGGTCACCTACAATGAGCAGTTCTTC	CASSLVRVTYNEQFF
many	TRBJ2-7	TRBD1	TRBV29-1	TGCAGCGTTGGGGGGACAGGCCCCCTTTACGAGCAGTACTTC	CSVGGTGPLYEQYF
.	TRBJ1-1	TRBD1	TRBV4-2	TGTGCCAGCAGCCAGGTACAGGGGGCCGGCACTGAAGCTTTCTTT	CASSQVQGAGTEAFF
few	TRBJ2-2	.	TRBV12-3/TRBV12-4	TGTGCCAGCAGTTTAGTTGGACCGCCGGCCACCGGGGAGCTGTTTTTT	CASSLVGPPATGELFF
many	TRBJ1-1	.	TRBV29-1	TGCAGCGCGACGGAGCTTTTGGACACTGAAGCTTTCTTT	CSATELLDTEAFF
few	TRBJ2-3	.	TRBV10-3	TGTGCCATCAATCCCCGGAGCACAGATACGCAGTATTTT	CAINPRSTDTQYF
few	TRBJ1-4	.	TRBV19	TGTGCCAGTAGTATAGGGGGGCGAGTCAATGAAAAACTGTTTTTT	CASSIGGRVNEKLFF
many	TRBJ1-4	.	TRBV12-3/TRBV12-4	TGTGCCAGCAGTCTCCGGGCCGGCGGGCTGTTTTTT	CASSLRAGGLFF
once	TRBJ1-1	.	TRBV29-1	TGCAGCGTTGACTGGGGGGATGGAACTGAAGCTTTCTTT	CSVDWGDGTEAFF
.	TRBJ2-7	TRBD2	TRBV10-3	TGTGCCACCGAAGGTGCTAGCGGGCTTTACGAGCAGTACTTC	CATEGASGLYEQYF
many	TRBJ2-2	.	TRBV19	TGTGCCAGTAGTATGGAACCTAGTAACACCGGGGAGCTGTTTTTT	CASSMEPSNTGELFF
many	TRBJ1-5	.	TRBV6-6	TGTGCCAGCAGTTACGGTGGGGGGCGCGGTACTCAGCCCCAGCATTTT	CASSYGGGRGTQPQHF
few	TRBJ1-1	.	TRBV6-1	TGTGCCAGCAGTGAGCTCCCCATCCTCGGGAACACTGAAGCTTTCTTT	CASSELPILGNTEAFF